These 2 T cell receptor beta chains share one sample of origin, sequenced in a study of tumor-infiltrating lymphocytes in localized non-small cell lung cancer. Here immunoSEQ multiplex PCR was the method, and the copy in TCRdb shows in-frame clones only, minus some. The sample contains roughly 15,000 clones, about 75% of which appear only once. The sample consisted of lung tumor tissue. The origin of the receptors is a human donor with non-small cell lung cancer.

V gene TRBV7-2 combines with J gene TRBJ2-7, with TRBD2 identical over 14 bases. The CDR3 runs to 15 residues. V trimming: 1 base; J trimming: 4 bases; junction bases outside the gene matches: 0. Germline lookup yields CDR1 SGHTA and CDR2 FQGNSA. DNA of the CDR3: TGTGCCAGCAGCTTAGGGACTAGCGGGAGGTACGAGCAGTACTTC. Translated: CASSLGTSGRYEQYF.

This clone is medium-sized in the sample. This chain links TRBV5-1 with TRBJ2-7; the match to TRBD1 covers 8 bases. Germline V lookup: CDR1 SGHRS, CDR2 YFSETQ. The CDR3 length is 14 residues. The V and J ends lost 7 bases and 2 bases, in that order; junction bases with no gene match: 8. The CDR3 DNA follows: TGCGCCAGCCGCACCCCGACAGGGGCCTACGAGCAGTACTTC. Residues: CASRTPTGAYEQYF.